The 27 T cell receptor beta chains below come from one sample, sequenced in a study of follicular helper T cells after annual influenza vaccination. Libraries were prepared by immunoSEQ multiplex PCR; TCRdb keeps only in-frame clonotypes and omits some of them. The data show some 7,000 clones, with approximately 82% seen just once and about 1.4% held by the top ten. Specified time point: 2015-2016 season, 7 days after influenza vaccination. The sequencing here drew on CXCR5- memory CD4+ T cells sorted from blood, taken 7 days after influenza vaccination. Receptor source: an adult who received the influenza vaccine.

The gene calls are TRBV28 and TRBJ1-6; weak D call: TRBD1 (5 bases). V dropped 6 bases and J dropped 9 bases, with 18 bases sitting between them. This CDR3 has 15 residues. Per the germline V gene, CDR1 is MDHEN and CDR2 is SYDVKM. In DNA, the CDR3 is TGTGCCAGCAGCCCCGGGGGAAGGGAGGGTTCACCCCTCCACTTT. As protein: CASSPGGREGSPLHF.

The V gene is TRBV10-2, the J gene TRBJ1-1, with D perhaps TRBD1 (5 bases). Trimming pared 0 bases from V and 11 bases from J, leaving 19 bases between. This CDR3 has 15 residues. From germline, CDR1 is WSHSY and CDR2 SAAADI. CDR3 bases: TGCGCCAGCAGTGAGTCCGGGAGGGGTAAAAGGATGGCTTTCTTT. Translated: CASSESGRGKRMAFF.

The CDR3: CASSPHRMNTEAFF. The CDR3 DNA reads TGTGCCAGCAGCCCCCATCGAATGAACACTGAAGCTTTCTTT. This sequence joins TRBV7-2 and TRBJ1-1, with D unclear. This CDR3 is built from 14 residues. Germline loops: CDR1 SGHTA, CDR2 FQGNSA. The V gene lost 5 bases and the J gene lost 0 bases, with 10 bases spanning the gap.

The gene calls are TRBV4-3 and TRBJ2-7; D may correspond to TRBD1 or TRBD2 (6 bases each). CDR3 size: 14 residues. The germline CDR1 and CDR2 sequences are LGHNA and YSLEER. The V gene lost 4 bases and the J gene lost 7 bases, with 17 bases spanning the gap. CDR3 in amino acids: CASSPGPGAWEQYF. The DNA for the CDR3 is TGCGCCAGCAGCCCCGGACCGGGGGCCTGGGAGCAGTACTTC.

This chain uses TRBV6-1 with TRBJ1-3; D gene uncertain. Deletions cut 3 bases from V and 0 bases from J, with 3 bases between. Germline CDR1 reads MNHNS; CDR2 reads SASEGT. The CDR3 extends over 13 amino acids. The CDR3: CASSDNSGNTIYF. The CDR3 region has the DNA TGTGCCAGCAGTGACAACTCTGGAAACACCATATATTTT.

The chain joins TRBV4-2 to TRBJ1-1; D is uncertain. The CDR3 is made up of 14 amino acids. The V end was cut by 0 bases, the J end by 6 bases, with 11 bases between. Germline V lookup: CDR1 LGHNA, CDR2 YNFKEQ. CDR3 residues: CASSQDSGGSEAFF. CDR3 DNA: TGTGCCAGCAGCCAAGATTCGGGTGGCTCTGAAGCTTTCTTT.

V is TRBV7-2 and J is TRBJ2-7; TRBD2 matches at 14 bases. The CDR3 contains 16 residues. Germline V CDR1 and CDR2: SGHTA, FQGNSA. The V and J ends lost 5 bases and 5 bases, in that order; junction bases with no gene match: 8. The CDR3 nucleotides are TGTGCCAGCAGCCCCGGGACTAGCGGGAGTCTAAACGAGCAGTACTTC. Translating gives CASSPGTSGSLNEQYF.

CDR3 sequence (DNA): TGCGCCAGCAGCCAAGGGGCCACCACAACCGGGGAGCTGTTTTTT. Translation gives CASSQGATTTGELFF. V and J are TRBV4-3 and TRBJ2-2; D gene uncertain. CDR1 and CDR2 from the germline V gene are LGHNA and YSLEER. CDR3 size: 15 residues. The V gene lost 1 base and the J gene lost 5 bases, with 11 bases spanning the gap.

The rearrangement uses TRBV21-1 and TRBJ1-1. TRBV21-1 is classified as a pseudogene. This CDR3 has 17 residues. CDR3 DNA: TGTGCCAGCAGCAACCCGGGGCCGGAGACTTTAAACACTGAAGCTTTCTTT. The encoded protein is CASSNPGPETLNTEAFF.

The CDR3, as DNA: TGCGCCAGCAGCTTAACAGGAGAGAGCACCATATATTTT. It encodes CASSLTGESTIYF. The genes are TRBV5-1 and TRBJ1-3; tentative D call: TRBD1 (5 bases). Trimming pared 2 bases from V and 9 bases from J, leaving 12 bases between. The length of the CDR3 is 13 residues. The germline gives CDR1 SGHRS, CDR2 YFSETQ.

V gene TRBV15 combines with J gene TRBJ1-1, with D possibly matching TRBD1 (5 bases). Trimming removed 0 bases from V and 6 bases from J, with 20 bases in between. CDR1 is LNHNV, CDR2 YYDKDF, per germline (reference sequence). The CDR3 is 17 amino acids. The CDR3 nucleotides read TGTGCCACCAGCAGAGATCTCGGGGATGGGGGTGTCGCTGAAGCTTTCTTT. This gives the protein CATSRDLGDGGVAEAFF.

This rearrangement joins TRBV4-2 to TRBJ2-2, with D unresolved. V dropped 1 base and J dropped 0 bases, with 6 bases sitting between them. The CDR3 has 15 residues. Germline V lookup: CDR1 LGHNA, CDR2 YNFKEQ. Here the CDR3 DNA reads TGTGCCAGCAGCCAAGGTGTAGCGAACACCGGGGAGCTGTTTTTT. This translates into CASSQGVANTGELFF.

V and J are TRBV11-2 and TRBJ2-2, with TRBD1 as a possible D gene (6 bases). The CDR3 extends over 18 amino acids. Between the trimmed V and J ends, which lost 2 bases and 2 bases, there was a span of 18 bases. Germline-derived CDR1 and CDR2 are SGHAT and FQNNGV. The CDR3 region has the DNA TGTGCCAGCAGCTTAACCCCTACCCGGGACAAAAACACCGGGGAGCTGTTTTTT. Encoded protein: CASSLTPTRDKNTGELFF.

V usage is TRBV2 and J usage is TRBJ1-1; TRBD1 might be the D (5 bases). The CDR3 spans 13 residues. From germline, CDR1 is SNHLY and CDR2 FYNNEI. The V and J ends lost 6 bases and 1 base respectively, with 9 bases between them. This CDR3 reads CASSPTENTEAFF. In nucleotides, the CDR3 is TGTGCCAGCAGCCCGACAGAGAACACTGAAGCTTTCTTT.

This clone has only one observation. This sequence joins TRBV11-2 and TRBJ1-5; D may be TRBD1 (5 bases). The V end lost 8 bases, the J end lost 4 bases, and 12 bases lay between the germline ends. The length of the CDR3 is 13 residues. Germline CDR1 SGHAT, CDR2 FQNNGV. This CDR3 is CASSRDLNQPQHF. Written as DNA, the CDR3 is TGTGCCAGCTCCAGGGACCTTAATCAGCCCCAGCATTTT.

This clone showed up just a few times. The CDR3 sequence: CASSPGTSYSNQPQHF. For the CDR3, the DNA is TGTGCCAGCAGCCCCGGGACATCTTATAGCAATCAGCCCCAGCATTTT. The genes are TRBV7-2 and TRBJ1-5; TRBD1 might be the D (6 bases). Looked up from germline, CDR1 is SGHTA and CDR2 is FQGNSA. V lost 5 bases, J lost 0 bases, and 14 bases lay in between. This CDR3 has 16 residues.

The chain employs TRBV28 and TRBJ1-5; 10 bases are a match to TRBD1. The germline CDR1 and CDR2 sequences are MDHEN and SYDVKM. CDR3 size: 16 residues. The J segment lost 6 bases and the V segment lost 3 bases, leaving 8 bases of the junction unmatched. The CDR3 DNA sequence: TGTGCCAGCAGTTTTCGACAGGGGGCGAGAAGTCAGCCCCAGCATTTT. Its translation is CASSFRQGARSQPQHF.

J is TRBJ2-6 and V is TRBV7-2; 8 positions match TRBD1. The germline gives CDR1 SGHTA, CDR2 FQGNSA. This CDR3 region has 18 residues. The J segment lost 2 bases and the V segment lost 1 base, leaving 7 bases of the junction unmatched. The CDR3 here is CASSLGIAGGAGANVLTF. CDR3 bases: TGTGCCAGCAGCTTAGGTATCGCAGGGGGCGCTGGGGCCAACGTCCTGACTTTC.

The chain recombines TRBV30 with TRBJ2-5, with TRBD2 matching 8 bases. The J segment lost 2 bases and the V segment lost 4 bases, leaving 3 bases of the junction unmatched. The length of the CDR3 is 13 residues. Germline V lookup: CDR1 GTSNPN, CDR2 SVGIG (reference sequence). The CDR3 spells CAWNRGGQETQYF. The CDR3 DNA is TGTGCCTGGAATCGCGGGGGGCAAGAGACCCAGTACTTC. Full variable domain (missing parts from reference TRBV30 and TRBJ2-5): SQTIHQWPATLVQPVGSPLSLECTVEGTSNPNLYWYRQAAGRGLQLLFYSVGIGQISSEVPQNLSASRPQDRQFILSSKKLLLSDSGFYLCAWNRGGQETQYFGPGTRLLVL.

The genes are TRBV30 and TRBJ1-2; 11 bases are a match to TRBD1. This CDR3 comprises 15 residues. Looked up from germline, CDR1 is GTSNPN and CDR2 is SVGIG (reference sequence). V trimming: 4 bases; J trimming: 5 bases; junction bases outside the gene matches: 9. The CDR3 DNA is TGTGCCTGGACCCCGGACAGGGGGCAAGAGTATGGCTACACCTTC. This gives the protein CAWTPDRGQEYGYTF. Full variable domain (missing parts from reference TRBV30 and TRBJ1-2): SQTIHQWPATLVQPVGSPLSLECTVEGTSNPNLYWYRQAAGRGLQLLFYSVGIGQISSEVPQNLSASRPQDRQFILSSKKLLLSDSGFYLCAWTPDRGQEYGYTFGSGTRLTVV.

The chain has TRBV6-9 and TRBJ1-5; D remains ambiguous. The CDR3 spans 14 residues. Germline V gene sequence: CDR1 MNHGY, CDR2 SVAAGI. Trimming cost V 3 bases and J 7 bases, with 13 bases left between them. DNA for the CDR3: TGTGCCAGCAGTTACTCTACGGCCCGGCAGCCCCAGCATTTT. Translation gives CASSYSTARQPQHF.

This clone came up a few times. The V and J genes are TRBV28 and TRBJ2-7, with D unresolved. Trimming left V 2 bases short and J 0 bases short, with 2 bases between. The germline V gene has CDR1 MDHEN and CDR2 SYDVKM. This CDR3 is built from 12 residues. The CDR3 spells CASSLTSYEQYF. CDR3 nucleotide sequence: TGTGCCAGCAGTTTAACCTCCTACGAGCAGTACTTC.

The CDR3 DNA reads TGTGCCAGTAGTTCCGGGACTAGCGGGGGGCTAGGGGAGACCCAGTACTTC. Translation gives CASSSGTSGGLGETQYF. This chain links TRBV19 with TRBJ2-5, with 15 bases aligning to TRBD2. In germline, CDR1 is LNHDA, CDR2 SQIVND (reference sequence). CDR3 length: 17 residues. V lost 5 bases and J lost 5; bases outside the gene matches: 9.

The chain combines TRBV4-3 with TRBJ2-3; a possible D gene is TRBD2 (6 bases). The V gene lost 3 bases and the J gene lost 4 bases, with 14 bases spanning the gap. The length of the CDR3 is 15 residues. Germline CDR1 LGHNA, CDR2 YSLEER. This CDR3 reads CASSQNPGTPDTQYF. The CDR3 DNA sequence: TGCGCCAGCAGCCAGAATCCCGGGACTCCAGATACGCAGTATTTT.

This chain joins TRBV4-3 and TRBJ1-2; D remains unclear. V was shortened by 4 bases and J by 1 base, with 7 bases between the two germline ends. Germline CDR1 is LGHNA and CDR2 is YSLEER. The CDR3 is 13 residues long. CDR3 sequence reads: CASSPQINYGYTF. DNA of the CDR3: TGCGCCAGCAGCCCCCAGATTAACTATGGCTACACCTTC.

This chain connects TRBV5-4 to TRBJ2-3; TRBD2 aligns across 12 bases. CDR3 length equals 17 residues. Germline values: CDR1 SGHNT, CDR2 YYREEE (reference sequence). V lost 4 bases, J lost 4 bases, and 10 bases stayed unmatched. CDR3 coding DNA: TGTGCCAGCAGCCTGACTAGCGGGAGCGATGGGGCAGATACGCAGTATTTT. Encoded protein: CASSLTSGSDGADTQYF.

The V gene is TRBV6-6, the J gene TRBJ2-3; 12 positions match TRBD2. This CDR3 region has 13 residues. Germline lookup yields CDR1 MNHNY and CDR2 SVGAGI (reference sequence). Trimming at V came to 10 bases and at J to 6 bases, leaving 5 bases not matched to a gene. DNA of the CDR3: TGTGCCACCCGACTAGCGGGGGTTGATACGCAGTATTTT. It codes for CATRLAGVDTQYF.